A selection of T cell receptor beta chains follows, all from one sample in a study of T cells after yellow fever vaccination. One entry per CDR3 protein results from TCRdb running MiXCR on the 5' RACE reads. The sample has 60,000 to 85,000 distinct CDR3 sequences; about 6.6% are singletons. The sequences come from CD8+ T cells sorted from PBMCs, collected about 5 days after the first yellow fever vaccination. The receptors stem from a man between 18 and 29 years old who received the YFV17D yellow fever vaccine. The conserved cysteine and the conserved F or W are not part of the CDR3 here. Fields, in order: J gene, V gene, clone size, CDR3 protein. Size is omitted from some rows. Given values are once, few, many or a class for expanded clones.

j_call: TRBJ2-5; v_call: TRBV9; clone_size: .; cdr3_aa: ASSGRDLYQETQY
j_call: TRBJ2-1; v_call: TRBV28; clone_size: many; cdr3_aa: ASNPRAGGMDEQF
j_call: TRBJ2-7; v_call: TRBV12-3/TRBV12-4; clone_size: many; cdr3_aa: ASSFRGVSEQY
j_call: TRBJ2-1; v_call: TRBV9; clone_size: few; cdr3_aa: ASSAGTMANEQF
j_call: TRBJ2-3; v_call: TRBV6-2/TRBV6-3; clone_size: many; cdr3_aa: ASSSGGSTDTQY
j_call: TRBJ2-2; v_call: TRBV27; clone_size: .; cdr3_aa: ASSLTGRGATGELF
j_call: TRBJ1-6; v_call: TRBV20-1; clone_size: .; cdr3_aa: SAVDRPFGSPLH
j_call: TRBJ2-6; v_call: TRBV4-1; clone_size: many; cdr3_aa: ASSQATSGANVLT
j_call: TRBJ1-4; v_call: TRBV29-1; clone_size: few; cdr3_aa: SVGGQGGVKLF
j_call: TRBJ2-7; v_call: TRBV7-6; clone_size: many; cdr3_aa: ASSPTSYEQY
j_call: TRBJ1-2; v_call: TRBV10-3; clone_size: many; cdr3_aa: AISESRAGHYGYT
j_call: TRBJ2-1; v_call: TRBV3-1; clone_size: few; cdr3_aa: ASSRRDSLRNEQF
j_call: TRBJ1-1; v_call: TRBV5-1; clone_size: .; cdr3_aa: ASSFWGASTEAF
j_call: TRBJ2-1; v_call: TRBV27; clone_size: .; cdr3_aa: ASKLRGSSYNEQF
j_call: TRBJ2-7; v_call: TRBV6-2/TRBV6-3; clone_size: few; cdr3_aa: ASSPILTTVSYEQY
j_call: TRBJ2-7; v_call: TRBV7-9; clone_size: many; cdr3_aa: ASSLTGYYEQY
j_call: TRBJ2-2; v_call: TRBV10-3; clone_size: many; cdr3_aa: AISPQSANTGELF
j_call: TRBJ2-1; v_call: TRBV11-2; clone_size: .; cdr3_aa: ASSSIYGGRAYNEQF
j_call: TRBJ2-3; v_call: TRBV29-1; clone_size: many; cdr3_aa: SVETYTQY
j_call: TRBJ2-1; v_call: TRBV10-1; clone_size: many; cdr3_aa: ASSESPGTSYHEQF
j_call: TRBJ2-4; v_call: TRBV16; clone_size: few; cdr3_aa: ASTPGTIAKNIQY
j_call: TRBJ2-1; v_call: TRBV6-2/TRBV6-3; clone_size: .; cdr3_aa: ASSYPPPGGRPGQDEQF
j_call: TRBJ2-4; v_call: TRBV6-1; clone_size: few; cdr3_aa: ASSEKKGGGLTKNIQY
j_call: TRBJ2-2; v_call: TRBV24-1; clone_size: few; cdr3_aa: ATSDWALNTGELF
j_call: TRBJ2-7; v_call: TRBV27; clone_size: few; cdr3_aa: ATAAGRLGEQY
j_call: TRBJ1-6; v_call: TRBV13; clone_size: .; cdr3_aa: ASSPRTGGENSPLH
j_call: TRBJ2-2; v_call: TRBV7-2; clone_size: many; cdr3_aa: ASSSLGGELF
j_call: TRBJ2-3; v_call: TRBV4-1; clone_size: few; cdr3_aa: ASSHTKRPDTQY
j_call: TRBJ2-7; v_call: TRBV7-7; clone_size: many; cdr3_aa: ASSPGAGQGTYEQY
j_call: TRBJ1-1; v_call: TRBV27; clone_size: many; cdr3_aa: ASSLFLDTEAF
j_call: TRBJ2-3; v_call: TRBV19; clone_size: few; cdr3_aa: ASSFAGGDLSGQY
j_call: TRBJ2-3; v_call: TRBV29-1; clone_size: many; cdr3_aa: SVSVGSTDTQY
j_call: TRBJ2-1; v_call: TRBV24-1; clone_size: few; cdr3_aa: ATSDTRLDFDNEQF
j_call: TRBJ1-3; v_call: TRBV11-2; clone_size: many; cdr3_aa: ASSPDRAGNTIY
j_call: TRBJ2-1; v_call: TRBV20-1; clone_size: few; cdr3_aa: STPGPRLDEQF
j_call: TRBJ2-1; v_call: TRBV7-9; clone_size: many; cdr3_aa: ASSPGSPSSYNEQF
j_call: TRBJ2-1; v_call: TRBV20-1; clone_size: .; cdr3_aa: SARLGGYNEQF
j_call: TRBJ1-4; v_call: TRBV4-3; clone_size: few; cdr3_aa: ASSQDLWGAEEKLF
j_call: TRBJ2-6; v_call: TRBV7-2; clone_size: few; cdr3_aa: ASSLMGSLSGANVLT
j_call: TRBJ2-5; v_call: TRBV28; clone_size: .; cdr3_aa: ASSPERNQY
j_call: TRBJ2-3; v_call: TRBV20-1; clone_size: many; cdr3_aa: SARFSDTQY
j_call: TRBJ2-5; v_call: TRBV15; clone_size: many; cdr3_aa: ATSRGLLAGGPEETQY
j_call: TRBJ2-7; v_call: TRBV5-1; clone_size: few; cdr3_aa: ASSLANYEQY
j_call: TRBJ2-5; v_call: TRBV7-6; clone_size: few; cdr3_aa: ASSLQVNPDNQKETQY
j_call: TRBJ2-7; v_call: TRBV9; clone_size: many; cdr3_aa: ASSAEGATGYEQY